Sequencing of this T cell receptor (beta chain) was carried out in a study of cytomegalovirus exposure and HLA in healthy donors. About the study: The approximately 120 million unique TCR beta sequences, from 150 million to 200 million T cells, were found by an earlier analysis. When 350 to 500 donors were genotyped, just over 80% of them were found to fall in the Caucasian-associated ancestry cluster. Study-level findings and limits: An analysis done earlier found most TCR beta V segments productive about 87% or about 30% of the time. Most TCR sequences proved rare, with some public TCRs found in many donors.

The CDR3 is 14 residues long. Germline V lookup: CDR1 SGHDN, CDR2 FVKESK. J was trimmed by 4 bases and V by 4 bases; bases with no gene match: 6. This clone came up a few times. Its target is not known. The PCR ran on 60 Vbeta and 13 Jbeta primers. The assay was immunoSEQ multiplex PCR, and TCRdb's table has in-frame clones only and misses some. Here the sample spans more than 95,000 clones, around 10% being singletons. Sequenced material: PBMCs. This TCR derives from a man between 35 and 55 years old in good health and CMV-seropositive. J is TRBJ1-1 and V is TRBV14; 7 bases line up with TRBD1. The DNA of the CDR3 is TGTGCCAGCAGCCTAGGGGGCGCGTCCACTGAAGCTTTCTTT. Translating it yields CASSLGGASTEAFF.